This T cell receptor beta chain comes out of a study of identical twins. General observations from the study: There were fewer insertions in abundant cord blood beta clonotypes, but memory repertoires showed no such pattern. The study found weaker excess twin sharing in beta out-of-frame sequences.

Unique molecular identifiers were present on the cDNA, which also gained a universal primer site by template switching. TCRdb reprocessed the 5' RACE reads via MiXCR and lists one record per CDR3 protein. The sample lists 1.5 million to 2 million distinct CDR3 sequences; roughly 35% were seen once. The CDR3 sequence is 15 residues long. Trimming took off 1 base at V and 6 bases at J, with 13 bases between the two ends. Germline lookup yields CDR1 LGHNA and CDR2 YNFKEQ. A remark on this clonotype: The antigen remains undetermined.

The sequenced sample was cord blood. This sequence originates from a newborn girl in good health. The chain employs TRBV4-2 and TRBJ2-1; perhaps TRBD1 as D (6 bases). The CDR3 region has the DNA TGTGCCAGCAGCCAAGGAGGGGGAGCCCCCAATGAGCAGTTCTTC. Translating gives CASSQGGGAPNEQFF.